A selection of T cell receptor beta chains follows, all from one sample in a study of cytomegalovirus exposure and HLA in healthy donors. This table comes from immunoSEQ multiplex PCR, and its TCRdb copy is limited to in-frame clones, with some not included. The table has roughly 250,000 clones, around 91% seen once; the top ten hold approximately 0.34%. The material sequenced was PBMCs. The receptors here all came from a woman between 18 and 30 years old in good health and CMV-seronegative. CDR3s include the opening cysteine and the closing phenylalanine or tryptophan.

cdr3_aa j_call v_call
CASAGWMNTEAFF TRBJ1-1 TRBV6-6
CAISGRGTNYGYTF TRBJ1-2 TRBV10-3
CASSAPGQLNTGELFF TRBJ2-2 TRBV9
CASSLYVGGQGARTEAFF TRBJ1-1 TRBV5-4
CASSPQGTGGLNEQFF TRBJ2-1 TRBV7-9
CASSSAESPDTQYF TRBJ2-3 TRBV27
CASSLRGSSSYEQYF TRBJ2-7 TRBV27
CASSLGTVNTEAFF TRBJ1-1 TRBV7-9
CASSYSGGAEAFF TRBJ1-1 TRBV6-5
CASSLSRGNTEAFF TRBJ1-1 TRBV27
CASSYAQGAYEQYF TRBJ2-7 TRBV6-6
CASKVGGTYEQYF TRBJ2-7 TRBV27
CASSPQGAENEQFF TRBJ2-1 TRBV14
CASSFPGWDIPNEQFF TRBJ2-1 TRBV7-6
CASSIGLAAYNEQFF TRBJ2-1 TRBV19
CASSPTGGANYGYTF TRBJ1-2 TRBV7-3
CASSYRRNDQPQHF TRBJ1-5 TRBV6-5
CASSYFQSGELFF TRBJ2-2 TRBV6-5
CASSPLARAGNQPQHF TRBJ1-5 TRBV27
CASSVASGELNEQFF TRBJ2-1 TRBV9
CASSLLAPLQETQYF TRBJ2-5 TRBV28
CASSPGTGGKNIQYF TRBJ2-4 TRBV5-4
CASSDPATEAFF TRBJ1-1 TRBV2
CASSLVGARDRALNEQFF TRBJ2-1 TRBV7-9
CASSFSETGSCTDTQYF TRBJ2-3 TRBV5-6
CASRIDRRNTEAFF TRBJ1-1 TRBV6-5